This record covers a single TCR beta chain. This sample stems from a study of blood T cell repertoires in COVID-19. Study-wide context: Acute and convalescent COVID-19 samples came from the United States, Italy and Spain. In each case, the material was cDNA or gDNA derived from T cells, B-cell-depleted T cells, or PBMCs.

Per the original data handling: Estimation of nucleated cell counts was performed using reference gene primer amplification. The table came from immunoSEQ multiplex PCR; TCRdb's copy has only in-frame clones and leaves some out. V and J calls and clone size come straight from that table; D and trimming were deduced from the DNA. Of about 150,000 clones listed, approximately 86% are singletons. Trimming pared 4 bases from V and 3 bases from J, leaving 12 bases between. The CDR3 has 14 amino acids. From germline, CDR1 is SGHTA and CDR2 FQGNSA. The specimen sequenced was peripheral blood. This TCR was recovered from a woman aged 50 to 60 with acute or convalescent COVID-19. The V gene is TRBV7-2, the J gene TRBJ1-2, with D uncertain. The CDR3 protein is CASSSGWVDYGYTF. The CDR3 nucleotides read TGTGCCAGCAGCTCAGGCTGGGTTGACTATGGCTACACCTTC.